These 31 T cell receptor beta chains originate from one sample sequenced in a study of OX40 agonist ivuxolimab in advanced cancers. Here immunoSEQ multiplex PCR was the method, and the copy in TCRdb shows in-frame clones only, minus some. The table includes 60,000 to 85,000 clones, over 85% detected once. Specimen: CD4+ or CD8+ T cells sorted from blood, collected in a trial of the OX40 agonist ivuxolimab. The source of these receptors is an adult with an advanced solid tumor such as melanoma, head and neck, liver or kidney cancer.

V and J are TRBV12-5 and TRBJ1-5, with D hard to call. The CDR3 loop spans 17 amino acids. V lost 7 bases, J lost 0 bases, and 19 bases lay in between. CDR1 and CDR2 (germline): LGHNT, FRNRAP. The CDR3 DNA reads TGTGCTAGTGCTCCTTCCGACGGAATTTATAGCAATCAGCCCCAGCATTTT. Amino acids: CASAPSDGIYSNQPQHF.

The chain recombines TRBV29-1 with TRBJ2-7; TRBD2 aligns across 7 bases. Germline-derived CDR1 and CDR2 are SQVTM and ANQGSEA. The CDR3 is 14 residues long. Germline trimming cut 7 bases from V and 0 bases from J; bases unmatched to any gene: 9. The CDR3 reads CSAMTSHDSYEQYF. The CDR3 region has the DNA TGCAGCGCAATGACTAGCCATGACTCCTACGAGCAGTACTTC.

The gene calls are TRBV19 and TRBJ1-5, with 7 nucleotides matching TRBD1. J was trimmed by 3 bases and V by 8 bases; bases with no gene match: 4. Per the germline V gene, CDR1 is LNHDA and CDR2 is SQIVND (reference sequence). CDR3 size: 13 residues. The CDR3 loop reads CASGQALNQPQHF. DNA of the CDR3: TGTGCCAGTGGACAGGCCCTCAATCAGCCCCAGCATTTT.

The J gene is TRBJ1-4, the V gene TRBV9; a possible D gene is TRBD1 (5 bases). V was trimmed by 0 bases and J by 8 bases, leaving 20 bases between them. The CDR3 is 17 residues long. Germline CDR1 is SGDLS and CDR2 is YYNGEE. The CDR3 nucleotides read TGTGCCAGCAGCGTAGAGGATCGGGGCAGGGAGGGAGAAAAACTGTTTTTT. Translated, it gives CASSVEDRGREGEKLFF. The complete variable domain, with remaining parts taken from reference TRBV9 and TRBJ1-4, reads DSGVTQTPKHLITATGQRVTLRCSPRSGDLSVYWYQQSLDQGLQFLIQYYNGEERAKGNILERFSAQQFPDLHSELNLSSLELGDSALYFCASSVEDRGREGEKLFFGSGTQLSVL.

V gene TRBV7-9 combines with J gene TRBJ1-4, with TRBD1 matching over 8 bases. The V gene's germline CDR1 is SEHNR and CDR2 FQNEAQ (reference sequence). V dropped 3 bases and J dropped 8; count of bases not matched to a gene: 5. This CDR3 has 14 residues. CDR3 DNA: TGTGCCAGCAGCTTCCCAGGGGGCAACGAAAAACTGTTTTTT. The encoded protein is CASSFPGGNEKLFF.

V gene TRBV19 combines with J gene TRBJ2-3; 10 bases line up with TRBD2. V lost 3 bases, J lost 2 bases, and 5 bases stayed unmatched. The CDR3 totals 16 residues. Germline CDR1 LNHDA, CDR2 SQIVND (reference sequence). As DNA, the CDR3 is TGTGCCAGTAGTATTGTCCTAGCGGGAGCCACAGATACGCAGTATTTT. It encodes CASSIVLAGATDTQYF.

V usage is TRBV7-9 and J usage is TRBJ2-5; D gene uncertain. CDR3 length: 14 amino acids. V gave up 2 bases and J gave up 0 bases, with 7 bases separating them. Germline values: CDR1 SEHNR, CDR2 FQNEAQ (reference sequence). The CDR3 here is CASSLSTDQETQYF. In DNA form, the CDR3 reads TGTGCCAGCAGCTTAAGTACAGACCAAGAGACCCAGTACTTC.

The chain recombines TRBV11-2 with TRBJ2-1, with 9 bases that match TRBD2. The germline V gene has CDR1 SGHAT and CDR2 FQNNGV. The V gene end was trimmed by 5 bases and the J gene end by 10 bases; junction bases not matched to a gene: 12. The length of the CDR3 is 15 residues. The CDR3 DNA follows: TGTGCCAGCAGCCTCCCCGTAGCGGGGGCGGGGGAGCAGTTCTTC. Translation: CASSLPVAGAGEQFF. Based on the CDR3 plus reference TRBV11-2 and TRBJ2-1, the full variable domain is EAGVAQSPRYKIIEKRQSVAFWCNPISGHATLYWYQQILGQGPKLLIQFQNNGVVDDSQLPKDRFSAERLKGVDSTLKIQPAKLEDSAVYLCASSLPVAGAGEQFFGPGTRLTVL.

This chain uses TRBV2 with TRBJ2-7, with D unresolved. The CDR3 extends over 17 amino acids. Per germline, CDR1 SNHLY and CDR2 FYNNEI. Trimming removed 1 base at V and 4 bases at J, with 20 bases between. CDR3 nucleotide sequence: TGTGCCAGCAGTGAAGAAAAATTCACGGTCTTTGCGTACGAGCAGTACTTC. The encoded protein is CASSEEKFTVFAYEQYF.

This chain joins TRBV5-6 and TRBJ2-3, with no clear D. Germline V gene sequence: CDR1 SGHDT, CDR2 YYEEEE. V lost 0 bases and J lost 3, with 2 bases in between. This CDR3 comprises 12 residues. The CDR3 DNA reads TGTGCCAGCAGCTTGGAGACAGATACGCAGTATTTT. This codes for CASSLETDTQYF. Full variable domain (remainder filled in from reference TRBV5-6 and TRBJ2-3): DAGVTQSPTHLIKTRGQQVTLRCSPKSGHDTVSWYQQALGQGPQFIFQYYEEEERQRGNFPDRFSGHQFPNYSSELNVNALLLGDSALYLCASSLETDTQYFGPGTRLTVL.

V gene TRBV7-9 combines with J gene TRBJ2-3; D is ambiguous. Per the germline V gene, CDR1 is SEHNR and CDR2 is FQNEAQ (reference sequence). This CDR3 is built from 11 residues. The V gene lost 11 bases and the J gene lost 4 bases, with 10 bases spanning the gap. The chain's CDR3 is CADLVADTQYF. CDR3 in DNA: TGTGCCGACCTGGTGGCAGATACGCAGTATTTT.

The chain joins TRBV27 to TRBJ2-1; the match to TRBD2 covers 14 bases. The V segment lost 3 bases and the J segment 6 bases; nucleotides outside the gene matches: 1. Germline CDR1 MNHEY, CDR2 SMNVEV (reference sequence). CDR3 length: 15 amino acids. CDR3 DNA: TGTGCCAGCAGTTTTGGGACTAGCGGGGGCAATGAGCAGTTCTTC. Amino acids: CASSFGTSGGNEQFF.

V and J are TRBV27 and TRBJ2-3; 13 bases are shared with TRBD2. J gave up 3 bases and V 3 bases, and 9 bases lay outside the gene matches. The CDR3 sequence is 18 residues long. The germline CDR1 and CDR2 sequences are MNHEY and SMNVEV (reference sequence). This CDR3 is CASSFFGTSGAGTDTQYF. The DNA for the CDR3 is TGTGCCAGCAGTTTTTTCGGGACTAGCGGGGCTGGGACAGATACGCAGTATTTT.

The chain links TRBV7-9 to TRBJ1-2; no clear D. Per germline, CDR1 SEHNR and CDR2 FQNEAQ (reference sequence). The CDR3 covers 15 residues. Trimming pared 1 base from V and 2 bases from J, leaving 11 bases between. CDR3 DNA sequence: TGTGCCAGCAGCTTAGGGCGGGATGGGAACTATGGCTACACCTTC. This encodes CASSLGRDGNYGYTF.

V usage is TRBV27 and J usage is TRBJ2-6; D could derive from TRBD1 or TRBD2 (5 bases each). Trimming pared 3 bases from V and 0 bases from J, leaving 18 bases between. Germline loops: CDR1 MNHEY, CDR2 SMNVEV (reference sequence). The CDR3 is made up of 19 amino acids. The CDR3 coding sequence is TGTGCCAGCAGTTTTTCCCCACAGGTTGGGGGCTCTGGGGCCAACGTCCTGACTTTC. Its translation: CASSFSPQVGGSGANVLTF.

The chain couples TRBV27 to TRBJ1-5; a weak D match, TRBD1 (6 bases). CDR1 MNHEY and CDR2 SMNVEV come from the germline V gene (reference sequence). V lost 5 bases to trimming and J lost 1 base, with 9 bases between them. This CDR3 is built from 14 residues. In nucleotides, the CDR3 is TGTGCCAGCAGTGTGCAGGGGAGCAATCAGCCCCAGCATTTT. The encoded protein is CASSVQGSNQPQHF.

The J gene is TRBJ1-2, the V gene TRBV29-1; tentative D call: TRBD1 (5 bases). Trimming took 7 bases from V and 5 from J, leaving 26 bases between them. The CDR3 sequence is 16 residues long. CDR1 and CDR2 from the germline V gene are SQVTM and ANQGSEA. The CDR3 DNA reads TGCAGCGCCAGCCGGGACCTCTCTACGCTGCCATATGGCTACACCTTC. Protein: CSASRDLSTLPYGYTF.

The sample holds one count of this clone. V and J are TRBV27 and TRBJ2-7; 8 bases are a match to TRBD2. Looked up from germline, CDR1 is MNHEY and CDR2 is SMNVEV (reference sequence). There are 15 residues in the CDR3. V shed 5 bases and J 4 bases; nucleotides not matched to a gene: 10. CDR3 region: CASSPGLAGTYEQYF. The DNA of the CDR3 is TGTGCCAGCAGTCCCGGACTAGCTGGGACGTACGAGCAGTACTTC.

This clone was seen a few times. One junction end disagrees with the germline gene, perhaps due to a read error. The V gene is TRBV7-9, the J gene TRBJ1-2; D unresolved. The germline gives CDR1 SEHNR, CDR2 FQNEAQ (reference sequence). This CDR3 is built from 10 residues. CDR3 in amino acids: CASSLGAIRF. CDR3 nucleotides: TGTGCCAGCAGCTTAGGCGCGATTCGCTTC.

This sequence joins TRBV7-8 and TRBJ2-2; TRBD1 is a possible D gene (6 bases). Germline CDR1 SGHVS, CDR2 FQNEAQ. Trimming removed 9 bases from V and 1 base from J, with 18 bases in between. This CDR3 comprises 16 residues. DNA for the CDR3: TGTGCCAGTAATCTCCGGGACACAGGGAACACCGGGGAGCTGTTTTTT. It codes for CASNLRDTGNTGELFF.

The V gene is TRBV15, the J gene TRBJ2-7; the D gene is possibly TRBD1 (6 bases). V shed 4 bases and J shed 0 bases, with 10 bases lying between them. Germline CDR1 and CDR2: LNHNV and YYDKDF (reference sequence). The CDR3 loop spans 14 amino acids. CDR3 sequence reads: CATSTRQASYEQYF. Here the CDR3 DNA reads TGTGCCACCAGCACCAGACAGGCCTCCTACGAGCAGTACTTC.

The chain joins TRBV4-1 to TRBJ2-2; the D gene is possibly TRBD1 (6 bases). The germline V gene has CDR1 MGHRA and CDR2 YSYEKL. V was cut by 5 bases and J by 2 bases, with 12 bases left in between. The CDR3 consists of 15 residues. The CDR3 DNA reads as TGCGCCAGCAGCGTAAGGGACACTAACACCGGGGAGCTGTTTTTT. This gives the protein CASSVRDTNTGELFF.

This sequence joins TRBV5-4 and TRBJ1-2, with 8 nucleotides matching TRBD1. The germline V gene has CDR1 SGHNT and CDR2 YYREEE (reference sequence). The V segment lost 1 base and the J segment 2 bases; nucleotides outside the gene matches: 4. The CDR3 contains 15 residues. In nucleotides, the CDR3 is TGTGCCAGCAGCTTGTTGGGACAGGCGAACTATGGCTACACCTTC. Its translation is CASSLLGQANYGYTF. The full variable domain, its missing parts supplied by reference TRBV5-4 and TRBJ1-2, is ETGVTQSPTHLIKTRGQQVTLRCSSQSGHNTVSWYQQALGQGPQFIFQYYREEENGRGNFPPRFSGLQFPNYSSELNVNALELDDSALYLCASSLLGQANYGYTFGSGTRLTVV.

The J gene is TRBJ1-5, the V gene TRBV27; 10 nucleotides line up with TRBD1. This CDR3 is 16 amino acids long. J lost 5 bases, V lost 5 bases, and 9 bases had no gene match. From germline, CDR1 is MNHEY and CDR2 SMNVEV (reference sequence). The CDR3, as DNA: TGTGCCAGCAGTCTAAGACAGGGGGCGTATGATCAGCCCCAGCATTTT. Protein product: CASSLRQGAYDQPQHF.

J is TRBJ2-3 and V is TRBV27; 7 bases match TRBD2. CDR1 is MNHEY, CDR2 SMNVEV, per germline (reference sequence). CDR3 length equals 15 residues. Losses at the gene ends were 3 bases for V and 0 bases for J; bases not matched to a gene: 3. The DNA for the CDR3 is TGTGCCAGCAGTTTGACAGCGGGGAGCACAGATACGCAGTATTTT. Protein product: CASSLTAGSTDTQYF.

The chain joins TRBV27 to TRBJ2-7; 7 bases line up with TRBD1. The germline gives CDR1 MNHEY, CDR2 SMNVEV (reference sequence). V dropped 5 bases and J dropped 3; count of bases not matched to a gene: 4. The CDR3 runs 13 residues. The CDR3 DNA reads as TGTGCCAGCAGTATCCGGGACAGCTACGAGCAGTACTTC. As protein: CASSIRDSYEQYF.

The chain has TRBV5-6 and TRBJ2-7, with 11 bases aligning to TRBD1. Per the germline V gene, CDR1 is SGHDT and CDR2 is YYEEEE. There are 15 residues in the CDR3. V lost 5 bases, J lost 3 bases, and 7 bases stayed unmatched. CDR3 sequence reads: CASSSGTGGIYEQYF. The CDR3 DNA reads TGTGCCAGCAGTTCTGGGACAGGGGGTATCTACGAGCAGTACTTC.

The CDR3 protein is CASSLRGASYGYTF. As DNA, the CDR3 is TGTGCCAGCAGCTTGAGAGGGGCGTCGTATGGCTACACCTTC. V and J are TRBV5-8 and TRBJ1-2, with a tentative D call TRBD1 (5 bases). The CDR3 consists of 14 residues. Trimming removed 1 base from V and 5 bases from J, with 12 bases in between. CDR1 SGHTS and CDR2 YDEGEE come from the germline V gene.

This clone appeared once. V is TRBV4-3 and J is TRBJ2-1; weak D call: TRBD2 (5 bases). V lost 0 bases and J lost 6, with 15 bases in between. Germline V lookup: CDR1 LGHNA, CDR2 YSLEER. This CDR3 is 16 amino acids long. This chain's CDR3 is CASSQEAGHFPNEQFF. In DNA, the CDR3 is TGCGCCAGCAGCCAAGAGGCGGGCCACTTTCCCAATGAGCAGTTCTTC.

This chain links TRBV2 with TRBJ2-7; possible D gene TRBD1, 6 bases. Trimming pared 0 bases from V and 6 bases from J, leaving 15 bases between. Germline V gene lookup returns CDR1 SNHLY and CDR2 FYNNEI. CDR3 length equals 15 residues. CDR3 sequence (DNA): TGTGCCAGCAGTGAAGCGAATGGACAGTCGGGCGAGCAGTACTTC. Translation gives CASSEANGQSGEQYF.

The rearrangement joins TRBV18 to TRBJ2-1; D gene unclear. V shed 6 bases and J shed 0 bases, with 21 bases lying between them. Germline assignment: CDR1 KGHSH and CDR2 LQKENI. This CDR3 is 18 amino acids long. CDR3 loop: CASSLQAITRSSYNEQFF. The CDR3 DNA is TGTGCCAGCTCGCTCCAGGCCATAACCCGAAGCTCCTACAATGAGCAGTTCTTC.